These 20 T cell receptor beta chains were sequenced from one sample in a study of T-cell memory formation after mild COVID-19. TCRdb passed the 5' RACE reads through MiXCR, listing each CDR3 protein once. The table lists approximately 290,000 distinct CDR3 sequences, roughly 15% of them singletons. Sequencing input: PBMCs or a T cell subset sorted from them (not recorded which). The receptor source for this set is a man younger than 35 who had mild COVID-19 (a few samples of this study predate the infection). Cell type and time point are not known.

This clonotype showed up just a few times. The chain has TRBV12-5 and TRBJ2-1; 7 positions agree with TRBD2. Germline-derived CDR1 and CDR2 are LGHNT and FRNRAP. This CDR3 comprises 12 residues. The V segment lost 5 bases and the J segment 6 bases; nucleotides outside the gene matches: 1. The CDR3 coding sequence is TGTGCTAGTGGTCGCGGGGGCAATGAGCAGTTCTTC. Protein: CASGRGGNEQFF. The full variable domain, completed using reference TRBV12-5 and TRBJ2-1, is DARVTQTPRHKVTEMGQEVTMRCQPILGHNTVFWYRQTMMQGLELLAYFRNRAPLDDSGMPKDRFSAEMPDATLATLKIQPSEPRDSAVYFCASGRGGNEQFFGPGTRLTVL.

The rearrangement links TRBV7-2 to TRBJ1-1; D perhaps matches TRBD1 (5 bases). V lost 8 bases to trimming and J lost 5 bases, with 12 bases between them. The CDR3 is 12 amino acids. The germline gives CDR1 SGHTA, CDR2 FQGNSA. CDR3 residues: CASGAARTEAFF. As DNA, the CDR3 is TGTGCCAGCGGGGCGGCCAGAACTGAAGCTTTCTTT. Using reference TRBV7-2 and TRBJ1-1 for the parts outside the CDR3, the full variable domain is GAGVSQSPSNKVTEKGKDVELRCDPISGHTALYWYRQSLGQGLEFLIYFQGNSAPDKSGLPSDRFSAERTGGSVSTLTIQRTQQEDSAVYLCASGAARTEAFFGQGTRLTVV.

The chain employs TRBV9 and TRBJ1-1, with D hard to call. The length of the CDR3 is 15 residues. Germline assignment: CDR1 SGDLS and CDR2 YYNGEE. V lost 0 bases to trimming and J lost 1 base, with 10 bases between them. In nucleotides, the CDR3 is TGTGCCAGCAGCGTAGATCTCACTCCGAACACTGAAGCTTTCTTT. It codes for CASSVDLTPNTEAFF.

The table lists this clonotype with a few counts. The chain's CDR3 is CASSLPYSPLHF. CDR3 sequence (DNA): TGTGCCAGCAGCTTGCCGTATTCACCCCTCCACTTT. V gene TRBV5-5 combines with J gene TRBJ1-6; D unclear. Germline CDR1 reads SGHKS; CDR2 reads YYEKEE (reference sequence). This CDR3 contains 12 residues. V dropped 1 base and J dropped 8 bases, with 4 bases sitting between them.

The chain carries TRBV6-2 or TRBV6-3 and TRBJ2-5; D tentatively fits TRBD1 or TRBD2 (5 bases each). The V gene's germline CDR1 is MNHEY and CDR2 SVGEGT. The V end lost 8 bases, the J end lost 1 base, and 11 bases lay between the germline ends. The CDR3 consists of 13 residues. CDR3 sequence: CASGRDRQETQYF. The CDR3 nucleotides are TGTGCCAGCGGTCGGGACCGCCAAGAGACCCAGTACTTC.

The rearrangement uses TRBV2 and TRBJ2-3; no clear D gene. The V gene lost 4 bases and the J gene lost 2 bases, with 4 bases spanning the gap. Per the germline V gene, CDR1 is SNHLY and CDR2 is FYNNEI. The CDR3 covers 12 residues. Here the CDR3 DNA reads TGTGCCAGCAGTGGGGCCACAGATACGCAGTATTTT. It yields the protein CASSGATDTQYF.

This clonotype has at least ten counts. The rearrangement links TRBV12-3 or TRBV12-4 to TRBJ1-2; no reliable D call. V was pared by 7 bases and J by 3 bases, with 12 bases between. This CDR3 is built from 13 residues. The CDR3 coding sequence is TGTGCCAGCAAGAGGGATCTCCACTATGGCTACACCTTC. Protein sequence: CASKRDLHYGYTF.

The chain has TRBV5-1 and TRBJ1-2, with no clear D. Trimming removed 4 bases at V and 0 bases at J, with 10 bases between. The CDR3 runs to 14 residues. Germline CDR1 reads SGHRS; CDR2 reads YFSETQ. CDR3 in amino acids: CASSPDVANYGYTF. DNA of the CDR3: TGCGCCAGCAGCCCGGACGTAGCTAACTATGGCTACACCTTC.

In its sample, this clonotype was seen a few times. V usage is TRBV10-3 and J usage is TRBJ2-3, with 7 bases that match TRBD1. V gave up 6 bases and J gave up 2 bases; unmatched junction bases: 8. Germline V gives CDR1 ENHRY, CDR2 SYGVKD. This CDR3 comprises 15 residues. The CDR3 spells CAIRGQSLNTDTQYF. CDR3 DNA: TGTGCCATCAGGGGACAGTCCTTGAACACAGATACGCAGTATTTT.

This chain joins TRBV7-2 and TRBJ1-1; possible D gene TRBD1, 5 bases. This CDR3 comprises 14 residues. Trimming stripped 1 base from V and 5 bases from J, with 11 bases between. The germline V gene encodes CDR1 SGHTA and CDR2 FQGNSA. The DNA of the CDR3 is TGTGCCAGCAGCTTAGTGGGGGATTGGACTGAAGCTTTCTTT. The encoded protein is CASSLVGDWTEAFF.

This clonotype was seen ten or more times. The genes are TRBV4-2 and TRBJ2-3, with no clear D. The CDR3 sequence is 17 residues long. V gave up 0 bases and J gave up 2 bases, with 15 bases separating them. Germline CDR1 reads LGHNA; CDR2 reads YNFKEQ. The CDR3 loop is CASSQETRSIPTDTQYF. The CDR3 DNA sequence: TGTGCCAGCAGCCAAGAGACCAGGAGCATTCCCACAGATACGCAGTATTTT.

This clonotype has only a few counts. The chain combines TRBV5-1 with TRBJ2-3; D possibly matches TRBD1 or TRBD2 (5 bases each). Germline CDR1 SGHRS, CDR2 YFSETQ. Trimming took 3 bases from V and 2 from J, leaving 13 bases between them. The CDR3 runs to 15 residues. CDR3 nucleotides: TGCGCCAGCAGCTGGGGTAGGGGAGACACAGATACGCAGTATTTT. Amino acids: CASSWGRGDTDTQYF.

This sequence joins TRBV7-9 and TRBJ2-3; D is ambiguous. Germline CDR1 reads SEHNR; CDR2 reads FQNEAQ (reference sequence). CDR3 length: 15 residues. V was cut by 4 bases and J by 0 bases, with 11 bases left in between. As DNA, the CDR3 is TGTGCCAGCAGCTGGCCGGGTGCTAGCACAGATACGCAGTATTTT. Protein sequence: CASSWPGASTDTQYF.

The chain combines TRBV11-2 with TRBJ2-1; D is unclear. In germline, CDR1 is SGHAT, CDR2 FQNNGV. V was trimmed by 1 base and J by 10 bases, leaving 5 bases between them. The CDR3 length is 11 residues. CDR3 sequence (DNA): TGTGCCAGCAGCTTAGGCAAGGAGCAGTTCTTC. Translated: CASSLGKEQFF.

This clonotype turned up a few times. The rearrangement uses TRBV28 and TRBJ2-1; 9 bases line up with TRBD2. The CDR3 extends over 16 amino acids. V lost 4 bases and J lost 4; bases outside the gene matches: 8. Germline CDR1 reads MDHEN; CDR2 reads SYDVKM. The CDR3 loop is CASSSLSGGPYNEQFF. The CDR3 DNA reads as TGTGCCAGCAGTTCTCTCAGCGGGGGGCCATACAATGAGCAGTTCTTC.

This clonotype was observed a handful of times. The chain joins TRBV6-5 to TRBJ1-5, with D perhaps TRBD1 (6 bases). This CDR3 contains 15 residues. CDR1 is MNHEY, CDR2 SVGAGI, per germline. Trimming cost V 6 bases and J 7 bases, with 19 bases left between them. The CDR3 region has the DNA TGTGCCAGCAGAACCTCACAGGGAGGCTGGCAGCCCCAGCATTTT. This gives the protein CASRTSQGGWQPQHF.

The chain joins TRBV2 to TRBJ1-5; TRBD1 aligns across 7 bases. The CDR3 spans 15 residues. CDR1 SNHLY and CDR2 FYNNEI come from the germline V gene. After removal of 5 bases from V and 0 bases from J, the junction contained 4 bases not matched to a gene. CDR3 region: CASSRTGVSNQPQHF. The CDR3 nucleotides are TGTGCCAGCAGTCGGACAGGCGTTAGCAATCAGCCCCAGCATTTT.

This clonotype has only a few counts. CDR3 bases: TGCGCCAGCAGTTTCCTCGAGGGGCGTAATTCACCCCTCCACTTT. It specifies CASSFLEGRNSPLHF. The chain carries TRBV5-1 and TRBJ1-6; D may be TRBD1 (5 bases). The ends were cut back, 5 bases at V and 6 bases at J, with 15 bases in the middle. CDR3 length: 15 residues. Germline V gives CDR1 SGHRS, CDR2 YFSETQ.

This clonotype was counted a single time. The V call is TRBV29-1, the J call TRBJ2-7; 10 bases are shared with TRBD2. V dropped 7 bases and J dropped 2; count of bases not matched to a gene: 23. Germline lookup yields CDR1 SQVTM and CDR2 ANQGSEA. This CDR3 contains 19 residues. CDR3 loop: CSAKPWASSGGSSTYEQYV. In DNA, the CDR3 is TGCAGCGCCAAACCCTGGGCGTCTAGCGGGGGTTCGTCGACCTACGAGCAGTACGTC.

The CDR3, as DNA: TGTGCCAGCAGTTACGGGACAGGGAAAGATACGCAGTATTTT. Its translation is CASSYGTGKDTQYF. The chain joins TRBV6-2 or TRBV6-3 to TRBJ2-3; 9 bases match TRBD1. There are 14 residues in the CDR3. Per the germline V gene, CDR1 is MNHEY and CDR2 is SVGEGT. The J segment lost 5 bases and the V segment lost 2 bases, leaving 2 bases of the junction unmatched.